This T cell receptor (beta chain) was found in a study of T cells in Graves' hyperthyroidism and ophthalmopathy. Using RNA transcripts as the source, TCR beta CDR3 regions were amplified. When the TCR CDR3 underwent first-round RT-PCR, the HTBI primer set was used. TCRdb fed the multiplex PCR reads into MiXCR, producing one record per CDR3 protein. The sample yields some 460,000 distinct CDR3 sequences, about 15% seen once. CDR3 length equals 14 residues. Looked up from germline, CDR1 is KGHSH and CDR2 is LQKENI. The V gene lost 6 bases and the J gene lost 5 bases, with 17 bases spanning the gap. Orbital computed tomography and thyroid ultrasound, together with serum TRAb and thyroxine and clinical symptoms, were used for diagnoses. Fresh peripheral blood, roughly 9.8 ml of it, supplied the PBMCs. This clonotype was counted many times.

This TCR was sampled from a woman aged 18-30 years with Graves' hyperthyroidism. J is TRBJ2-7 and V is TRBV18, with D possibly called TRBD1 or TRBD2 (5 bases each). The specimen was blood. Written as DNA, the CDR3 is TGTGCCAGCTCCCCGACGACAGAGGGAAACGAGCAGTACTTC. Its protein is CASSPTTEGNEQYF.